The clone carrying this TCR beta chain was seen many times. This CDR3 comprises 17 residues. Trimming shortened V by 0 bases and J by 2 bases, and 17 bases separated the two germline ends. Germline V lookup: CDR1 LNHNV, CDR2 YYDKDF (reference sequence). The data originate from a study of naive and memory T cell subsets. An equimolar mix of two oligonucleotides served as the beta constant-region primer for TRBC1 and TRBC2. Nested alpha and beta constant-region primers with the SP2 primer drove four PCR rounds on ligated cDNA. One entry per CDR3 protein results from TCRdb running MiXCR on the UMI-ligation and nested PCR reads. The table records 85,000 or so distinct CDR3 sequences, roughly 9.2% of them present only once.

This sequence originates from a human donor in good health. The material sequenced was naive CD8+ T cells from blood. The rearrangement uses TRBV15 and TRBJ2-7, with D unresolved. CDR3 in amino acids: CATSREDGYGDPYEQYF. DNA of the CDR3: TGTGCCACCAGCAGAGAGGATGGGTATGGAGACCCCTACGAGCAGTACTTC.